This T cell receptor (beta chain) stems from a study of cytomegalovirus exposure and HLA in healthy donors. The study, taken as a whole, reports: Most TCR sequences were uncommon, yet certain public TCRs appeared in many donors.

J gave up 3 bases and V 0 bases, and 9 bases lay outside the gene matches. The germline V gene has CDR1 SGDLS and CDR2 YYNGEE. The CDR3 has 18 amino acids. Produced via immunoSEQ multiplex PCR; TCRdb's table is partial and in-frame only. Of 90,000 to 100,000 clones listed, approximately 93% are singletons. Concerning this clone itself: The antigen is not known.

This rearrangement joins TRBV9 to TRBJ2-7, with TRBD2 matching over 13 bases. Sequencing input: PBMCs. This TCR was sampled from a woman aged 25 to 45 in good health and CMV-seropositive. In DNA form, the CDR3 reads TGTGCCAGCAGCGTAGAAGAGAGGACTAGCGGGAGTTTCTACGAGCAGTACTTC. This gives the protein CASSVEERTSGSFYEQYF.